A selection of T cell receptor beta chains follows, all from one sample in a study of T cell changes during pregnancy in multiple sclerosis. Clones were read by immunoSEQ multiplex PCR, and TCRdb kept only the in-frame ones, dropping some. This table has 30,000 or so clones, about 91% appearing once. The source material was CD8+ T cells from peripheral blood mononuclear cells, sampled in the first trimester of pregnancy. The receptors here all came from a female donor with multiple sclerosis, enrolled in a pregnancy study. Both conserved end residues are part of each CDR3. The D gene is left open where the match is weak. Expanded clones are given a class, and other clones once, few, many or no size at all.

clone size	D gene	V gene	J gene	CDR3 protein	CDR3 DNA
NA	NA	TRBV28	TRBJ1-5	CASRRDIPNQPQHF	TGTGCCAGCAGGAGGGACATCCCCAATCAGCCCCAGCATTTT
NA	TRBD2	TRBV28	TRBJ2-7	CASSLLGREAYEQYF	TGTGCCAGCAGTTTATTGGGGCGGGAGGCGTACGAGCAGTACTTC
NA	TRBD2	TRBV27	TRBJ2-1	CASSLSILWRESRYNEQFF	TGTGCCAGCAGTTTATCTATACTTTGGCGGGAGTCGCGATACAATGAGCAGTTCTTC
NA	TRBD1	TRBV5-8	TRBJ1-5	CASSFQGDSNQPQHF	TGTGCCAGCAGCTTCCAGGGGGATAGCAATCAGCCCCAGCATTTT
NA	NA	TRBV19	TRBJ1-4	CASRDRQSDEKLFF	TGTGCCAGTAGGGACCGACAGTCCGATGAAAAACTGTTTTTT
NA	TRBD2	TRBV11-2	TRBJ2-5	CASSLRLAGLQETQYF	TGTGCCAGCAGCTTACGGCTAGCGGGGTTACAAGAGACCCAGTACTTC
once	NA	TRBV5-4	TRBJ2-2	CASSSTGSTGELFF	TGTGCCAGCAGCTCTACAGGGAGTACCGGGGAGCTGTTTTTT
few	NA	TRBV7-3	TRBJ2-1	CASSPPGGLNEQFF	TGTGCCAGCAGCCCCCCGGGGGGCCTGAATGAGCAGTTCTTC
NA	NA	TRBV13	TRBJ2-5	CASSSPYQETQYF	TGTGCCAGCAGCTCCCCCTACCAAGAGACCCAGTACTTC
once	TRBD1	TRBV5-4	TRBJ1-6	CASSSVRDSINSPLHF	TGTGCCAGCAGTTCTGTCCGGGACAGCATTAATTCACCCCTCCACTTT
NA	TRBD1	TRBV6-5	TRBJ2-1	CASGQGAQNEQFF	TGTGCCAGCGGGCAGGGGGCGCAGAATGAGCAGTTCTTC
NA	TRBD1	TRBV9	TRBJ1-1	CASSASPGTGPNTEAFF	TGTGCCAGCAGTGCGAGTCCCGGGACAGGTCCGAACACTGAAGCTTTCTTT
NA	NA	TRBV13	TRBJ2-1	CASSSQTNEQFF	TGTGCCAGCAGCTCACAGACCAATGAGCAGTTCTTC
NA	TRBD1	TRBV6-5	TRBJ2-3	CASSETGVTDTQYF	TGTGCCAGCAGCGAGACAGGGGTGACAGATACGCAGTATTTT
once	TRBD2	TRBV30	TRBJ2-1	CAWETSGESYNEQFF	TGTGCCTGGGAGACTAGCGGAGAATCCTACAATGAGCAGTTCTTC
few	NA	TRBV5-1	TRBJ1-2	CASKGSGDHGYTF	TGCGCCAGCAAGGGGTCTGGGGATCATGGCTACACCTTC